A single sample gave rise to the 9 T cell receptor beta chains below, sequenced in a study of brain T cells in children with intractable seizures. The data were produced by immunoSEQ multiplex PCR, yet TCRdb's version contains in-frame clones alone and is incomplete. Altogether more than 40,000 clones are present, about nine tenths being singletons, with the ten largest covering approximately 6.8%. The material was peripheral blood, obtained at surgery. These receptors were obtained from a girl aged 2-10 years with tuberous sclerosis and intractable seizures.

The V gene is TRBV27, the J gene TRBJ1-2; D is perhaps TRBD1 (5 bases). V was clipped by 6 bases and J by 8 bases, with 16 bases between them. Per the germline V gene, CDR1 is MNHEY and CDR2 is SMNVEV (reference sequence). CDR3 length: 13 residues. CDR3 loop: CASSQRGREGYTF. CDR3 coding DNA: TGTGCCAGCAGCCAGAGGGGACGCGAAGGCTACACCTTC.

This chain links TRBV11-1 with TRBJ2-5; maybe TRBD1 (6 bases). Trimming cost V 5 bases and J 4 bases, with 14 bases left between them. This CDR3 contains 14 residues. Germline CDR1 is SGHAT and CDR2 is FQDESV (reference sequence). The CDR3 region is CASSQLARGETQYF. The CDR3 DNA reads TGTGCCAGCAGCCAACTGGCCAGGGGAGAGACCCAGTACTTC.

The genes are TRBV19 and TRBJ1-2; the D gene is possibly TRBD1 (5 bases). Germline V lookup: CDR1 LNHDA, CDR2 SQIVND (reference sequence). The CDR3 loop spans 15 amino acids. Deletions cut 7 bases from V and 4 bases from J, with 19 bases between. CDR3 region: CASNPAWGRGYGYTF. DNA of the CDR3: TGTGCCAGTAATCCTGCCTGGGGACGGGGCTATGGCTACACCTTC.

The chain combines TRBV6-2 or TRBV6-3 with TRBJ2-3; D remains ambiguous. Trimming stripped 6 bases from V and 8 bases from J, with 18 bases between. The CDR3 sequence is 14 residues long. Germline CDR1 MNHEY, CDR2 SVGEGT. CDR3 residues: CASSRNTFTSTQYF. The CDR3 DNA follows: TGTGCCAGCAGCCGAAATACCTTTACGAGTACGCAGTATTTT.

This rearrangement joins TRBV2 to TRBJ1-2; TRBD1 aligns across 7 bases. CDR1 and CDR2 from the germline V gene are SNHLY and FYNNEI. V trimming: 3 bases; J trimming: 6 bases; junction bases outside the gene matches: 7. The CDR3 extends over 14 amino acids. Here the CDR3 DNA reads TGTGCCAGCAGTGACATAGGGACAGAAAATGGCTACACCTTC. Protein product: CASSDIGTENGYTF.

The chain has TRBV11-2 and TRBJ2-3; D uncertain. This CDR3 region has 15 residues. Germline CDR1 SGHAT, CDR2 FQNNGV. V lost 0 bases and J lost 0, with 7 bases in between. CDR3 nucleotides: TGTGCCAGCAGCTTAGATGGAGCAAGCACAGATACGCAGTATTTT. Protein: CASSLDGASTDTQYF.

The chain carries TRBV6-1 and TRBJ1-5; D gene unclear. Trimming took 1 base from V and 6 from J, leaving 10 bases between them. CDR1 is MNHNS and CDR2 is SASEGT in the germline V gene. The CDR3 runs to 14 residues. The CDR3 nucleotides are TGTGCCAGCAGTGAAGTGACGATGGGTCAGCCCCAGCATTTT. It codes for CASSEVTMGQPQHF.

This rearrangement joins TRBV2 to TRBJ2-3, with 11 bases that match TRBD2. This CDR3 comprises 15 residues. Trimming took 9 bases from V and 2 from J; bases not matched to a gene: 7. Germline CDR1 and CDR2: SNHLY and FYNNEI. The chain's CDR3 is CARGETSGDTDTQYF. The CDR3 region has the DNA TGTGCCAGGGGGGAGACTAGCGGGGACACAGATACGCAGTATTTT.

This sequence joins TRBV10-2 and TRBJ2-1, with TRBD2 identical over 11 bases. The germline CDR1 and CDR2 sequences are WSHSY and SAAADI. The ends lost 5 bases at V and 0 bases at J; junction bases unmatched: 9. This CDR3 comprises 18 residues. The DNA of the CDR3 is TGCGCCAGCAGTCTGACTAGCGGGGCTATCCGCTCCTACAATGAGCAGTTCTTC. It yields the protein CASSLTSGAIRSYNEQFF.